The present TCR beta chain was sequenced within a study of blood T cell repertoires in COVID-19. Generated by immunoSEQ multiplex PCR, the TCRdb table keeps only in-frame clones and is missing some. The table includes some 250,000 clones, 80% to 90% detected once. The CDR3 loop spans 14 amino acids. The germline gives CDR1 LNHDA, CDR2 SQIVND (reference sequence). Germline trimming cut 4 bases from V and 4 bases from J; bases unmatched to any gene: 5. The V and J genes are TRBV19 and TRBJ1-2; TRBD1 matches 8 bases. The clonotype comes from a woman aged 50 to 65 who had recovered from COVID-19. Sequencing was performed on PBMCs or T cells enriched from blood (not recorded which). The CDR3 DNA sequence: TGTGCCAGTAGTAACGCAGGGGGCAGCTATGGCTACACCTTC. Protein sequence: CASSNAGGSYGYTF.